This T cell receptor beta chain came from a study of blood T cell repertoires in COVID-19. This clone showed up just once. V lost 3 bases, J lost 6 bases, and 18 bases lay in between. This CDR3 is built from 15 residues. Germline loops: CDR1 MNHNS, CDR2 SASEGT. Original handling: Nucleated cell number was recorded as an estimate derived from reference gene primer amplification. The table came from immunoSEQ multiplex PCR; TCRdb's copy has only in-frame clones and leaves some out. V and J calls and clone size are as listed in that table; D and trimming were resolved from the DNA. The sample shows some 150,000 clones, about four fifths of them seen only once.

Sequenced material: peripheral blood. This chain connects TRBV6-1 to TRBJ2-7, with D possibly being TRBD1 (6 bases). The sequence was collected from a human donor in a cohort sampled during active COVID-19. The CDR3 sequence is CASSDIQQGTVEQYF. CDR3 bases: TGTGCCAGCAGTGATATACAACAGGGAACGGTCGAGCAGTACTTC.